The 11 T cell receptor beta chains listed next were all sequenced from one sample in a study of early T cells in non-severe SARS-CoV-2 infection. Via MiXCR, TCRdb re-called the 5' RACE reads, giving one row per CDR3 protein. The sample carries tens of thousands of distinct CDR3 sequences, 11% recorded once. The sequencing sample was made of whole blood. These receptors all come from an adult who was a healthcare worker with PCR-confirmed SARS-CoV-2 infection or an uninfected control (not recorded which).

This clonotype was seen ten or more times. V usage is TRBV10-3 and J usage is TRBJ1-5; 7 nucleotides agree with TRBD1. After removal of 3 bases from V and 4 bases from J, the junction contained 9 bases not matched to a gene. The length of the CDR3 is 16 residues. CDR1 ENHRY and CDR2 SYGVKD come from the germline V gene. CDR3: CAISDPGGSSNQPQHF. The DNA of the CDR3 is TGTGCCATCAGTGACCCAGGGGGGTCTAGTAATCAGCCCCAGCATTTT.

The V gene is TRBV6-2 or TRBV6-3, the J gene TRBJ2-3; 9 nucleotides agree with TRBD1. CDR1 and CDR2 from the germline V gene are MNHEY and SVGEGT. The CDR3 sequence is 15 residues long. After removal of 9 bases from V and 5 bases from J, the junction contained 12 bases not matched to a gene. The CDR3 bases are TGTGCCAGTGCAGGACCGGGACAGGGCATAGATACGCAGTATTTT. Encoded protein: CASAGPGQGIDTQYF.

V is TRBV29-1 and J is TRBJ2-5; TRBD2 matches 9 bases. Germline V gene data show CDR1 as SQVTM and CDR2 as ANQGSEA. The CDR3 spans 12 residues. With 6 bases clipped from V and 4 bases from J, the junction kept 3 bases outside the gene matches. This CDR3 is CSVGLASETQYF. CDR3 bases: TGCAGCGTCGGACTAGCGTCAGAGACCCAGTACTTC.

The chain uses TRBV3-1 and TRBJ1-1, with TRBD1 identical over 7 bases. Germline V gene lookup returns CDR1 LGHDT and CDR2 YNNKEL (reference sequence). The CDR3 runs to 14 residues. V was clipped by 2 bases and J by 1 base; unmatched bases: 1. The CDR3 sequence: CASSQQGENTEAFF. The CDR3 nucleotides are TGTGCCAGCAGCCAACAGGGGGAGAACACTGAAGCTTTCTTT. The full variable domain, rest sourced from reference TRBV3-1 and TRBJ1-1, is DTAVSQTPKYLVTQMGNDKSIKCEQNLGHDTMYWYKQDSKKFLKIMFSYNNKELIINETVPNRFSPKSPDKAHLNLHINSLELGDSAVYFCASSQQGENTEAFFGQGTRLTVV.

This clonotype was recorded at least ten times. The rearrangement uses TRBV10-3 and TRBJ1-5; possibly TRBD1 for D (5 bases). The CDR3 is 15 residues long. V was clipped by 2 bases and J by 2 bases, with 10 bases between them. Germline assignment: CDR1 ENHRY and CDR2 SYGVKD. CDR3 coding DNA: TGTGCCATCAGTGAGGGGGCAGATGGCAATCAGCCCCAGCATTTT. This translates into CAISEGADGNQPQHF.

A few counts support this clonotype. This sequence joins TRBV10-2 and TRBJ1-5; D gene uncertain. CDR3 length equals 13 residues. Germline V CDR1 and CDR2: WSHSY, SAAADI. The germline V and J ends were trimmed by 4 bases and 6 bases, with 10 bases remaining between them. The CDR3 protein is CASSGAGGQPQHF. CDR3 in DNA: TGCGCCAGCAGTGGGGCCGGCGGTCAGCCCCAGCATTTT.

The chain uses TRBV5-1 and TRBJ2-1; 8 positions match TRBD1. The V gene end was trimmed by 4 bases and the J gene end by 5 bases; junction bases not matched to a gene: 8. This CDR3 is built from 15 residues. Germline CDR1 and CDR2: SGHRS and YFSETQ. The CDR3 region has the DNA TGCGCCAGCAGCCTTGGGACAGGCTTCAACAATGAGCAGTTCTTC. It codes for CASSLGTGFNNEQFF. The variable domain in full, completed from reference TRBV5-1 and TRBJ2-1, reads KAGVTQTPRYLIKTRGQQVTLSCSPISGHRSVSWYQQTPGQGLQFLFEYFSETQRNKGNFPGRFSGRQFSNSRSEMNVSTLELGDSALYLCASSLGTGFNNEQFFGPGTRLTVL.

To note about this clonotype: A much larger clone sits a single nucleotide away, making a read error possible. The chain recombines TRBV7-9 with TRBJ2-7; no reliable D call. From germline, CDR1 is SEHNR and CDR2 FQNEAQ (reference sequence). CDR3 length: 12 residues. The CDR3 loop is CASSLVGYDQYF. The CDR3 nucleotides are TGTGCCAGCAGCTTAGTAGGCTACGATCAGTACTTC.

V is TRBV5-1 and J is TRBJ1-5, with 9 nucleotides matching TRBD1. Germline V lookup: CDR1 SGHRS, CDR2 YFSETQ. The trim removed 1 base at V and 2 bases at J, leaving 1 base unmatched. The CDR3 runs 15 residues. The CDR3 DNA reads as TGCGCCAGCAGCTTGACAGGGGGCGGCAATCAGCCCCAGCATTTT. Encoded protein: CASSLTGGGNQPQHF. The full variable domain, in which reference TRBV5-1 and TRBJ1-5 provide the parts outside the CDR3, is KAGVTQTPRYLIKTRGQQVTLSCSPISGHRSVSWYQQTPGQGLQFLFEYFSETQRNKGNFPGRFSGRQFSNSRSEMNVSTLELGDSALYLCASSLTGGGNQPQHFGDGTRLSIL.

This clonotype has a count of ten or more. This chain links TRBV18 with TRBJ1-5, with D tentatively TRBD1 (5 bases). The germline gives CDR1 KGHSH, CDR2 LQKENI. The CDR3 has 16 amino acids. Trimming took 3 bases from V and 9 from J, leaving 21 bases between them. The DNA of the CDR3 is TGTGCCAGCTCACCGACGACAGTTATGAAGCTTAGGCCCCAGCATTTT. Amino acids: CASSPTTVMKLRPQHF.

The chain carries TRBV12-3 or TRBV12-4 and TRBJ1-6; D gene unclear. V was trimmed by 0 bases and J by 5 bases, leaving 8 bases between them. This CDR3 is built from 15 residues. This chain's CDR3 is CASSLAATDNSPLHF. The CDR3 coding sequence is TGTGCCAGCAGTTTAGCGGCGACCGATAATTCACCCCTCCACTTT.